Presented here are 32 T cell receptor beta chains from one specimen sequenced in a study of T cells after yellow fever vaccination. TCRdb processed the 5' RACE reads anew with MiXCR; each CDR3 protein has one entry. Altogether 350,000 to 550,000 distinct CDR3 sequences are present, around a sixth being singletons, with the ten largest covering about 18%. The sequences come from PBMCs, collected before the yellow fever booster vaccination. Receptor source: a man younger than 35 who received the YFV17D yellow fever vaccine.

V gene TRBV6-4 combines with J gene TRBJ1-2; D remains ambiguous. The CDR3 length is 11 residues. Deletions cut 6 bases from V and 8 bases from J, with 10 bases between. Germline values: CDR1 MRHNA, CDR2 SNTAGT. The CDR3 DNA is TGTGCCAGCAGGGGGTCCATGGGCTACACCTTC. Protein product: CASRGSMGYTF.

The rearrangement links TRBV12-3 or TRBV12-4 to TRBJ1-2, with D uncertain. CDR3 length equals 18 residues. V dropped 6 bases and J dropped 4 bases, with 27 bases sitting between them. The CDR3 coding sequence is TGTGCCAGCAGCACGACCCACAGTCCCAAAGGCGGTGGCTATGGCTACACCTTC. This encodes CASSTTHSPKGGGYGYTF.

This clonotype was seen more than once but under ten times. V is TRBV3-1 and J is TRBJ2-1, with 8 bases aligning to TRBD2. The CDR3 has 17 residues. From germline, CDR1 is LGHDT and CDR2 YNNKEL (reference sequence). Unmatched junction bases numbered 11, after V lost 1 base and J lost 6 bases. The CDR3 DNA reads as TGTGCCAGCAGCCAAGTTACTAGCGGACCGTCGGGCAATGAGCAGTTCTTC. Residues: CASSQVTSGPSGNEQFF.

This clonotype occurred a few times. The chain joins TRBV7-9 to TRBJ2-3; 11 nucleotides match TRBD2. CDR1 and CDR2 from the germline V gene are SEHNR and FQNEAQ (reference sequence). This CDR3 has 16 amino acids. V shed 11 bases, J shed 2 bases, and the junction held 12 bases outside the gene matches. The CDR3 protein is CAVLAGGFQFTDTQYF. The CDR3 coding sequence is TGTGCCGTCCTAGCGGGGGGCTTTCAATTCACAGATACGCAGTATTTT.

This clonotype turned up a few times. The rearrangement joins TRBV12-3 or TRBV12-4 to TRBJ1-3; tentative D call: TRBD1 (5 bases). The CDR3 loop spans 13 amino acids. V was clipped by 3 bases and J by 7 bases, with 10 bases between them. The CDR3 DNA reads as TGTGCCAGCAGTTTTTCCCAGGGTAACACCATATATTTT. This codes for CASSFSQGNTIYF.

This rearrangement joins TRBV29-1 to TRBJ1-2; 12 positions match TRBD1. This CDR3 is built from 15 residues. V trimming: 7 bases; J trimming: 3 bases; junction bases outside the gene matches: 9. Germline values: CDR1 SQVTM, CDR2 ANQGSEA. The CDR3 DNA sequence: TGCAGCGCCAGGGACAGGGGGCGCGGCGACTATGGCTACACCTTC. Translated, it gives CSARDRGRGDYGYTF.

The chain links TRBV20-1 to TRBJ2-3; maybe TRBD1 (7 bases). Germline V gene data show CDR1 as DFQATT and CDR2 as SNEGSKA (reference sequence). The CDR3 contains 13 residues. Trimming stripped 4 bases from V and 4 bases from J, with 12 bases between. The CDR3 sequence: CSAIFRGADTQYF. CDR3 DNA: TGCAGTGCTATCTTCAGGGGGGCAGATACGCAGTATTTT.

A few counts support this clonotype. The CDR3 here is CASSSDRVTEAFF. Here the CDR3 DNA reads TGTGCCAGCAGCTCCGACAGGGTTACTGAAGCTTTCTTT. The chain has TRBV7-9 and TRBJ1-1, with 7 bases matching TRBD1. V lost 4 bases and J lost 5; bases outside the gene matches: 4. This CDR3 is 13 amino acids long. CDR1 SEHNR and CDR2 FQNEAQ come from the germline V gene (reference sequence).

The genes are TRBV12-3 or TRBV12-4 and TRBJ2-3; 8 bases map to TRBD2. Trimming removed 10 bases from V and 1 base from J; junction bases left unmatched: 13. The CDR3 consists of 16 residues. The CDR3 DNA is TGTGCCACCATGAGGAGCGGGGGCCACCGCACAGATACGCAGTATTTT. It is translated as CATMRSGGHRTDTQYF.

This clonotype occurred a few times. The V call is TRBV4-2, the J call TRBJ2-1, with 10 bases that match TRBD2. The germline CDR1 and CDR2 sequences are LGHNA and YNFKEQ. CDR3 length: 16 amino acids. V lost 7 bases, J lost 7 bases, and 13 bases stayed unmatched. The chain's CDR3 is CASKLSASGGYNEQFF. The CDR3 nucleotides read TGTGCCAGCAAGCTCTCGGCTAGCGGGGGTTATAATGAGCAGTTCTTC.

This chain uses TRBV9 with TRBJ2-4; 14 nucleotides line up with TRBD2. The CDR3 is 14 residues long. The V segment lost 3 bases and the J segment 15 bases; nucleotides outside the gene matches: 8. Germline lookup yields CDR1 SGDLS and CDR2 YYNGEE. The CDR3 DNA sequence: TGTGCCAGCAGCGCGGGACTAGCGGGGGACGGTCGGTACTTC. Encoded protein: CASSAGLAGDGRYF.

The gene calls are TRBV24-1 and TRBJ1-5; D is undetermined. The germline V gene has CDR1 KGHDR and CDR2 SFDVKD. Trimming removed 2 bases at V and 3 bases at J, with 7 bases between. The CDR3 has 14 residues. As DNA, the CDR3 is TGTGCCACCAGTGATTCGGCCCTCAATCAGCCCCAGCATTTT. As protein: CATSDSALNQPQHF.

CDR3 in amino acids: CASSSGRGLADYNEQFF. The CDR3 nucleotides are TGTGCCAGCAGCTCCGGAAGGGGCCTAGCGGACTACAATGAGCAGTTCTTC. The V gene is TRBV9, the J gene TRBJ2-1; 7 nucleotides line up with TRBD2. The length of the CDR3 is 17 residues. Trimming cost V 4 bases and J 3 bases; bases outside gene matches: 13. CDR1 is SGDLS, CDR2 YYNGEE, per germline.

V and J are TRBV5-1 and TRBJ1-1, with 7 bases matching TRBD1. The CDR3 sequence is 13 residues long. V trimming: 4 bases; J trimming: 9 bases; junction bases outside the gene matches: 9. Germline V gene sequence: CDR1 SGHRS, CDR2 YFSETQ. As DNA, the CDR3 is TGCGCCAGCAGCGCCGACAGGGCGGCACAAGCTTTCTTT. It codes for CASSADRAAQAFF.

The CDR3 reads CATSDLHRDTFQETQYF. The CDR3 DNA sequence: TGTGCCACCAGTGATCTGCACCGGGACACGTTCCAAGAGACCCAGTACTTC. J is TRBJ2-5 and V is TRBV24-1; possible D gene TRBD1, 6 bases. The V gene lost 3 bases and the J gene lost 1 base, with 17 bases spanning the gap. This CDR3 comprises 17 residues. CDR1 and CDR2 (germline): KGHDR, SFDVKD.

This clonotype was recorded at least ten times. The V call is TRBV7-8, the J call TRBJ2-7, with D perhaps matching TRBD1 or TRBD2 (7 bases each). Per germline, CDR1 SGHVS and CDR2 FQNEAQ. V was shortened by 3 bases and J by 4 bases, with 13 bases between the two germline ends. This CDR3 is built from 14 residues. The CDR3 bases are TGTGCCAGCAGCTTTCAGGGGGGGCGGTACGAGCAGTACTTC. It specifies CASSFQGGRYEQYF.

J is TRBJ1-1 and V is TRBV9; D is perhaps TRBD1 (5 bases). Germline V lookup: CDR1 SGDLS, CDR2 YYNGEE. This CDR3 has 14 amino acids. The V end was cut by 3 bases, the J end by 5 bases, with 14 bases between. The CDR3 DNA follows: TGTGCCAGCAGCGAGGCAACTCGGACAACTGAAGCTTTCTTT. Translated, it gives CASSEATRTTEAFF.

This clonotype was detected only a few times. The chain carries TRBV11-2 and TRBJ2-5; 8 bases are a match to TRBD1. V dropped 4 bases and J dropped 5; count of bases not matched to a gene: 6. CDR1 and CDR2 from the germline V gene are SGHAT and FQNNGV. The CDR3 is made up of 14 amino acids. The CDR3: CASSYRTGPETQYF. The CDR3 DNA reads TGTGCCAGCAGCTACCGGACAGGGCCCGAGACCCAGTACTTC.

This clonotype came up a few times. The J gene is TRBJ1-3, the V gene TRBV10-3, with D maybe TRBD1 (5 bases). This CDR3 spans 13 amino acids. Deletions cut 8 bases from V and 3 bases from J, with 11 bases between. Germline loops: CDR1 ENHRY, CDR2 SYGVKD. This CDR3 reads CAIQGVFGNTIYF. For the CDR3, the DNA is TGTGCCATCCAGGGTGTCTTTGGAAACACCATATATTTT.

This clonotype was detected only a few times. This chain joins TRBV13 and TRBJ2-2; possible D gene TRBD2, 6 bases. This CDR3 region has 16 residues. V was pared by 6 bases and J by 0 bases, with 14 bases between. Germline values: CDR1 PRHDT, CDR2 FYEKMQ (reference sequence). The CDR3 coding sequence is TGTGCCAGCAGACACGGGGGAGGCGCGAACACCGGGGAGCTGTTTTTT. Its translation: CASRHGGGANTGELFF.

This clonotype was recorded a few times. The genes are TRBV4-3 and TRBJ1-2, with a tentative D call TRBD1 (6 bases). This CDR3 comprises 14 residues. V shed 0 bases and J shed 5 bases, with 10 bases lying between them. The germline CDR1 and CDR2 sequences are LGHNA and YSLEER. CDR3 in DNA: TGCGCCAGCAGCCAAGATCTGGACAGATATGGCTACACCTTC. It encodes CASSQDLDRYGYTF.

The table lists this clonotype with a few counts. This sequence joins TRBV6-2 or TRBV6-3 and TRBJ2-7; D is possibly TRBD1 (5 bases). V lost 7 bases, J lost 1 base, and 11 bases lay in between. The CDR3 has 13 residues. The germline V gene has CDR1 MNHEY and CDR2 SVGEGT. The CDR3 coding sequence is TGTGCCAGCAAAAAACAGGAATCCTACGAGCAGTACGTC. Protein product: CASKKQESYEQYV.

This clonotype has at least ten counts. V usage is TRBV5-1 and J usage is TRBJ2-3; 10 nucleotides match TRBD1. The CDR3 loop spans 15 amino acids. CDR1 SGHRS and CDR2 YFSETQ come from the germline V gene. J was trimmed by 4 bases and V by 4 bases; bases with no gene match: 6. CDR3 residues: CASSRRTGGSDTQYF. In DNA, the CDR3 is TGCGCCAGCAGCCGTAGGACAGGGGGTTCAGATACGCAGTATTTT.

The chain carries TRBV29-1 and TRBJ2-2; D is undetermined. The CDR3 contains 14 residues. With 4 bases removed from V and 0 bases from J, the gap between germline ends came to 9 bases. In germline, CDR1 is SQVTM, CDR2 ANQGSEA. DNA of the CDR3: TGCAGCGTTGTAGGGTCCACGAACACCGGGGAGCTGTTTTTT. Amino acids: CSVVGSTNTGELFF.

V and J are TRBV18 and TRBJ2-7, with a tentative D call TRBD1 (8 bases). Trimming cost V 3 bases and J 7 bases, with 13 bases left between them. Germline CDR1 reads KGHSH; CDR2 reads LQKENI. This CDR3 comprises 13 residues. In DNA form, the CDR3 reads TGTGCCAGCTCACCCAACAGGGGGGGAGAGCAGTACTTC. Its protein product is CASSPNRGGEQYF.

This clonotype was recorded a few times. The chain combines TRBV25-1 with TRBJ1-2; a possible D gene is TRBD1 (6 bases). The CDR3 covers 13 residues. In germline, CDR1 is MGHDK, CDR2 SYGVNS. Trimming left V 3 bases short and J 4 bases short, with 9 bases between. The CDR3 nucleotides are TGTGCCAGCAGTGACAACAGGGCCTATGGCTACACCTTC. Translated, it gives CASSDNRAYGYTF.

In this sample, this clonotype turned up a few times. CDR3 loop: CSAPSWTFAGKLFF. The CDR3 DNA is TGCAGTGCCCCAAGTTGGACTTTCGCAGGAAAACTGTTTTTT. The genes are TRBV20-1 and TRBJ1-4; no clear D. V was clipped by 6 bases and J by 10 bases, with 21 bases between them. Germline CDR1 is DFQATT and CDR2 is SNEGSKA (reference sequence). The CDR3 has 14 amino acids.

This clonotype has just a few counts. The rearrangement links TRBV7-9 to TRBJ2-7; D may match TRBD1 or TRBD2 (5 bases each). The germline V gene encodes CDR1 SEHNR and CDR2 FQNEAQ (reference sequence). The CDR3 is 13 amino acids. The germline V and J ends were trimmed by 5 bases and 3 bases, with 11 bases remaining between them. CDR3 nucleotide sequence: TGTGCCAGCAGCGCCGGGGCCAACTACGAGCAGTACTTC. Protein product: CASSAGANYEQYF.

The chain joins TRBV6-5 to TRBJ2-3; 7 bases are a match to TRBD1. The V gene's germline CDR1 is MNHEY and CDR2 SVGAGI. The CDR3 totals 14 residues. V shed 9 bases and J 4 bases; nucleotides not matched to a gene: 10. The DNA for the CDR3 is TGTGCCAGTCACAGGGGAGCGCGTCCAGATACGCAGTATTTT. The encoded protein is CASHRGARPDTQYF.

In its sample, this clonotype was seen a few times. CDR3 residues: CASSLLAGGFANTGELFF. The CDR3 DNA follows: TGTGCCAGCAGCTTACTAGCGGGGGGGTTCGCGAACACCGGGGAGCTGTTTTTT. The V gene is TRBV7-2, the J gene TRBJ2-2; 12 bases line up with TRBD2. The CDR3 is 18 residues long. V gave up 2 bases and J gave up 0 bases; unmatched junction bases: 4. Germline V gene sequence: CDR1 SGHTA, CDR2 FQGNSA.

The chain employs TRBV18 and TRBJ2-7; D perhaps matches TRBD1 (6 bases). The ends were cut back, 6 bases at V and 2 bases at J, with 14 bases in the middle. The CDR3 is 14 residues long. Germline CDR1 KGHSH, CDR2 LQKENI. DNA for the CDR3: TGTGCCAGCTCCGCCCTCCAGGGGACCTACGAGCAGTACTTC. Translated: CASSALQGTYEQYF.

There are a few counts of this clonotype. This rearrangement joins TRBV18 to TRBJ2-5; 7 bases fit TRBD2. CDR3 length equals 15 residues. CDR1 and CDR2 (germline): KGHSH, LQKENI. The ends lost 6 bases at V and 1 base at J; junction bases unmatched: 8. DNA for the CDR3: TGTGCCAGCTCTAGGAGCGGGGCCAGCCAAGAGACCCAGTACTTC. Translation: CASSRSGASQETQYF.